This T cell receptor beta chain is drawn from a study of shared clonotypes between healthy human individuals. Findings of the study overall: Clonotypes that were shared across four donors made up roughly 5% of naive CD4 clonotypes.

From germline, CDR1 is MGHRA and CDR2 YSYEKL. Trimming shortened V by 1 base and J by 2 bases, and 10 bases separated the two germline ends. The CDR3 runs to 15 residues. Data came from immunoSEQ multiplex PCR; TCRdb stores just in-frame clones and leaves some out. The data contain over a million clones, approximately 80% of them singletons. This clone came up many times. The target antigen is unknown. Other DNA sequences from this sample encode an identical CDR3 as well. This TCR was recovered from a young man in good health. Some clones in this sample may be carry-over from other donors' samples. The chain links TRBV4-1 to TRBJ2-3; D perhaps matches TRBD2 (5 bases). Specimen: memory CD4+ T cells from PBMCs. The subset is: CD45RA-negative fraction. The CDR3 reads CASSQVGGPTDTQYF. CDR3 DNA: TGCGCCAGCAGCCAAGTCGGCGGGCCCACAGATACGCAGTATTTT.